The rows below give T cell receptor beta chains drawn from one sample of a study of blood T cell repertoires in COVID-19. Method: immunoSEQ multiplex PCR; TCRdb's copy keeps in-frame clones and lacks some. The table lists 470,000 or so clones, 80% to 90% of them singletons. The material sequenced was peripheral blood. All receptors come from a human donor in a cohort sampled during active COVID-19. Each CDR3 is given with its conserved first and last residue. D genes are given only for firm matches. Clone sizes are given selectively: once, few, many, or a class where the clone is expanded.

V	D	J	size	DNA	CDR3
TRBV7-3	TRBD1	TRBJ1-5	.	TGTGCCAGCAACAGGGGGAGCAATCAGCCCCAGCATTTT	CASNRGSNQPQHF
TRBV15	TRBD1	TRBJ2-7	few	TGTGCCACCAGCGCCTTAGACAGGGATTATGGGGAGCAGTACTTC	CATSALDRDYGEQYF
TRBV15	.	TRBJ1-5	few	TGTGCCACCAGCAGTCTACAGGAACTCGCGGGCAATCAGCCCCAGCATTTT	CATSSLQELAGNQPQHF
TRBV7-2	.	TRBJ1-3	.	TGTGCCAGCAGCCTCGACAGGATCCGCTCTGGAAACACCATATATTTT	CASSLDRIRSGNTIYF
TRBV12-3/TRBV12-4	.	TRBJ1-2	.	TGTGCCAGCAGTTTTGGGGGCGATGGCTACACCTTC	CASSFGGDGYTF
TRBV28	TRBD2	TRBJ2-7	.	TGTGCCAGCAGCCCGGTGGCGGGAGTCCACGAGCAGTACTTC	CASSPVAGVHEQYF
TRBV10-3	.	TRBJ1-3	.	TGTGCCATCAGTGACGGCGGATCCTCTGGAAACACCATATATTTT	CAISDGGSSGNTIYF
TRBV4-3	.	TRBJ2-7	.	TGCGCCAGCAGCCCACTGCCGGCAGGGGAACCCTACGAGCAGTACTTC	CASSPLPAGEPYEQYF
TRBV30	TRBD1	TRBJ1-2	.	TGTGCCGGCCCTCGACAGGGGGCGCGGAACTATGGCTACACCTTC	CAGPRQGARNYGYTF
TRBV6-5	.	TRBJ2-5	.	TGTGCCAGCAATGGCGCAGCGTCTTCGGAAGAGACCCAGTACTTC	CASNGAASSEETQYF
TRBV3-1/TRBV3-2	.	TRBJ1-6	.	TGTGCCAGCAGCATTTTGGACAGACCTAATTCACCCCTCCACTTT	CASSILDRPNSPLHF
TRBV11-1	.	TRBJ2-7	.	TGTGCCAGCAGTACCGGGACATCAGACTACGAGCAGTACTTC	CASSTGTSDYEQYF
TRBV7-2	TRBD1	TRBJ2-5	once	TGTGCCAGCAGCTTAGAAGGGACAGGGGGTCAAGAGACCCAGTACTTC	CASSLEGTGGQETQYF
TRBV28	.	TRBJ1-2	.	TGTGCCAGCAGTTTAAACGGGGGAATCTATGGCTACACCTTC	CASSLNGGIYGYTF
TRBV30	TRBD1	TRBJ2-6	.	TGTGCCCTCCGGGACAGGGTTTATGGGGCCAACGTCCTGACTTTC	CALRDRVYGANVLTF
TRBV6-5	.	TRBJ2-7	.	TGTGCCAGCAGTTATAGGGCCGCCGGGGTTCTGCAGTACTTC	CASSYRAAGVLQYF
TRBV9	TRBD1	TRBJ1-2	.	TGTGCCAGCAGCGTAGGACAGGGGAGCGGCTATGGCTACACCTTC	CASSVGQGSGYGYTF
TRBV12-5	TRBD1	TRBJ1-1	.	TGTGCTAGTGGTTTGGTCACCGGGACAGGATTTGAAGCTTTCTTT	CASGLVTGTGFEAFF
TRBV9	.	TRBJ2-3	.	TGTGCCAGCAGCGTGCTAGACACAGATACGCAGTATTTT	CASSVLDTDTQYF
TRBV28	TRBD1	TRBJ2-5	.	TGTGCCAGCATCAGGGACAGGGTAGCAGAGACCCAGTACTTC	CASIRDRVAETQYF
TRBV5-4	TRBD1	TRBJ2-3	.	TGTGCCAGCAGCTTGGGACAGGGAAAGGGTTCAGATACGCAGTATTTT	CASSLGQGKGSDTQYF
TRBV6-6	TRBD1	TRBJ2-7	.	TGTGCCAGCGGCGAACCGGACAGGGGAGGCTCCTACGAGCAGTACTTC	CASGEPDRGGSYEQYF
TRBV6-6	TRBD1	TRBJ2-7	.	TGTGCCAGCAGTTATGACAGGGCCGGACTGGGGTACGAGCAGTACTTC	CASSYDRAGLGYEQYF
TRBV28	TRBD2	TRBJ2-1	.	TGTGCCAGCAGTTTAGGAGCGGGAGGGCATCATGAGCAGTTCTTC	CASSLGAGGHHEQFF
TRBV15	TRBD2	TRBJ2-1	.	TGTGCCACCGGGAGGGGATACAATGAGCAGTTCTTC	CATGRGYNEQFF
TRBV28	.	TRBJ1-5	.	TGTGCGATCCGGTCGGGCAATCAGCCCCAGCATTTT	CAIRSGNQPQHF
TRBV4-2	.	TRBJ2-7	.	TGTGCCAGCAGCCAGAAACGAGGTGGACTTATCACCTACGAGCAGTACTTC	CASSQKRGGLITYEQYF
TRBV19	.	TRBJ2-1	.	TGTGCCAGTAGTACTTTGGGCCACTCCTACAATGAGCAGTTCTTC	CASSTLGHSYNEQFF
TRBV18	.	TRBJ2-6	few	TGTGCCAGCTCACCGCAGGTCACAGGGACCAACGTCCTGACTTTC	CASSPQVTGTNVLTF
TRBV11-2	.	TRBJ2-1	few	TGTGCCAGCAGGCCGAGGGAGGGGGGTTACAATGAGCAGTTCTTC	CASRPREGGYNEQFF
TRBV7-3	.	TRBJ2-7	.	TGTGCCAGCAGCTCAAGGCCAGGGGATACTTACATGTACTTC	CASSSRPGDTYMYF
TRBV27	TRBD1	TRBJ1-4	few	TGTGCCAGCAGTGCCGGGACAGGGGGCACTTGGGGTGAAAAACTGTTTTTT	CASSAGTGGTWGEKLFF
TRBV24-1	TRBD1	TRBJ1-2	.	TGTGCCACCACCGGGACAGGGGGCGCTCACTATGGCTACACCTTC	CATTGTGGAHYGYTF
TRBV11-2	TRBD1	TRBJ2-5	.	TGTGCCAGCAGTTACCGTCGACGGACAGGGCAAGAGACCCAGTACTTC	CASSYRRRTGQETQYF
TRBV12-5	.	TRBJ1-1	.	TGTGCTAGTGGTTGGACTCCTCGGGACACTGAAGCTTTCTTT	CASGWTPRDTEAFF
TRBV10-3	.	TRBJ2-1	.	TGTGCCATCAGTGAGTCATTGGGGGAGGATGAGCAGTTCTTC	CAISESLGEDEQFF
TRBV7-2	TRBD2	TRBJ2-3	.	TGTGCCAGCAGCTTCTCTTTAGCGGGAGGGCCAGCAGATACGCAGTATTTT	CASSFSLAGGPADTQYF
TRBV9	TRBD1	TRBJ1-6	few	TGTGCCAGCAGCGTAACAGGGGAGGCCTATAATTCACCCCTCCACTTT	CASSVTGEAYNSPLHF
TRBV5-1	.	TRBJ1-5	.	TGCGCCAGCAGGGAAGGGGGCAATCAGCCCCAGCATTTT	CASREGGNQPQHF
TRBV7-6	.	TRBJ1-1	.	TGTGCCAGCAGCTTATTCCGGACGAGGGACACTGAAGCTTTCTTT	CASSLFRTRDTEAFF
TRBV7-2	.	TRBJ1-1	.	TGTGCCAGCAGCTTAAATGGGGCCATGAACACTGAAGCTTTCTTT	CASSLNGAMNTEAFF
TRBV30	.	TRBJ1-2	.	TGTGCCTGGAGTGTACGAGTTGGCTACACCTTC	CAWSVRVGYTF
TRBV5-1	.	TRBJ1-1	.	TGCGCCAGCAGCTTGGAACAGGGTCTTGGAGCTTTCTTT	CASSLEQGLGAFF
TRBV24-1	.	TRBJ2-1	.	TGTGCCACCAGTGACCTCAGGGGCCCCCGGGGCAATGAGCAGTTCTTC	CATSDLRGPRGNEQFF
TRBV20-1	TRBD2	TRBJ2-1	.	TGCAGTGCGAGTATGCTAGCGGGAGTATACAATGAGCAGTTCTTC	CSASMLAGVYNEQFF
TRBV20-1	.	TRBJ1-5	.	TGCAGTGCTAGTGGGGGGGAGGCTCGGCCCCAGCATTTT	CSASGGEARPQHF
TRBV6-5	.	TRBJ2-1	.	TGTGCCAGCAGTTACCCCCCCACGGATGAGCAGTTCTTC	CASSYPPTDEQFF
TRBV6-6	.	TRBJ1-1	.	TGTGCCAGCAGTCCCCCCGCAGGGAAGGGGAAAAACACTGAAGCTTTCTTT	CASSPPAGKGKNTEAFF
TRBV5-1	.	TRBJ1-2	.	TGCGCCAGCAGCTTGGGACTAGGCCTTAACTATGGCTACACCTTC	CASSLGLGLNYGYTF
TRBV4-2	TRBD1	TRBJ1-1	.	TGTGCCAGCAGCCAAGATGACAGGGAGGCCACTGAAGCTTTCTTT	CASSQDDREATEAFF
TRBV3-1/TRBV3-2	TRBD1	TRBJ2-5	.	TGTGCCAGCAGCCACCCGACAGGGAGTGGGGAGACCCAGTACTTC	CASSHPTGSGETQYF
TRBV9	TRBD2	TRBJ2-3	.	TGTGCCAGCAGCCTCTTAGCGGGGGGCACAGATACGCAGTATTTT	CASSLLAGGTDTQYF
TRBV5-8	.	TRBJ1-4	.	TGTGCCAGCAGCTTTGGGGACATTAATGAAAAACTGTTTTTT	CASSFGDINEKLFF
TRBV5-6	.	TRBJ1-1	.	TGTGCCAGCAGTGACTTTAGGGGCGGGAACACTGAAGCTTTCTTT	CASSDFRGGNTEAFF
TRBV5-8	TRBD2	TRBJ2-1	.	TGTGCCAGCAGCTTAAGACTAGCGGGAGTTGAGCAGTTCTTC	CASSLRLAGVEQFF